The present T cell receptor beta chain was sequenced within a study of OX40 agonist ivuxolimab in advanced cancers. In terms of the full investigation: The costimulatory receptor OX40 (CD134) was targeted by ivuxolimab, a fully human IgG2 agonistic monoclonal antibody. The paper covers the monotherapy dose-escalation part of the phase I ivuxolimab trial, which included N ≈ 50 patients. Intravenous ivuxolimab was administered to patients every 2 weeks at six dose levels: 0.01, 0.1, 0.3, 1.5, 3 and 10 mg/kg. Prior anti-PD-1, anti-PD-L1 or anti-CTLA-4 therapy was permitted, and 35% to 40% of dose-escalation patients had received checkpoint inhibitors. Among the roughly 52 dose-escalation patients, roughly 20 had hepatocellular carcinoma, 15 or so melanoma, 9 renal cell carcinoma and 9 head and neck cancer. Partial responses occurred in three dose-escalation patients, of whom one had hepatocellular carcinoma and two had cutaneous melanoma. The dose-escalation cohort was about 83% male with a mean age of about 65 years, ranging from roughly 20 to 80. The point of sequencing TCRbeta in the periphery was to test whether ivuxolimab changed TCR sequence diversity and drove clonal T-cell expansion.

To sequence the TCRbeta CDR3 region, genomic DNA was isolated from the sorted cells. TCRbeta CDR3 regions were sequenced using the immunoSEQ Assay. The source is immuneACCESS, and TCRdb retained only in-frame sequences with V and J called. Part of the clones is not carried over; for the studies checked, unresolved V genes explain less than half of this, and the remainder is unexplained. The sample records over 65,000 clones, around 80% of which are singletons. The ten largest account for 5.5% of the sample. The trim is 7 bases for V and 5 bases for J, with a gap of 12 bases between the germline ends. CDR1 and CDR2 were assigned from the germline V gene as MDHEN and SYDVKM. The CDR3 contains 13 residues, cysteine and phenylalanine counted. The sequence is cut down to CDR3 DNA, 39 bases in frame from base 1. The trial excluded patients who had a history of autoimmune disease or who were on systemic immunosuppression. In every dose cohort, peripheral blood was drawn for TCR sequencing at baseline, cycle 4 day 1, and cycle 7 day 1. Samples were obtained from an open-label, multicenter, first-in-human phase I dose-escalation trial of ivuxolimab. The trial enrolled adults with locally advanced or metastatic head and neck squamous cell, hepatocellular, melanoma or renal cell carcinoma. Before TCR sequencing, CD4+ and CD8+ T cells were separately sorted from peripheral blood.

On the study overall, not on this receptor specifically: Low levels of normalized T-cell clonal expansion were also seen in some patients who did not respond. Partial responders in the 0.1-3.0 mg/kg groups had among the lowest normalized peripheral clonal expansion, especially among CD8+ T cells. Clonal expansion of both CD4+ and CD8+ blood T cells was observed from baseline to week 6 at doses 0.1 to 3.0 mg/kg. After ivuxolimab, CD8+ T cells had more expanded clones than CD4+ T cells on average. The antigen specificity of the clonally expanded peripheral T cells was not determined.

In the case of this clone: Which antigen it targets is not known. No much larger clone is present one base from it, and per-base qualities are unavailable.

This receptor was obtained from an adult with an advanced solid tumor such as melanoma, head and neck, liver or kidney cancer. The starting material was CD4+ or CD8+ T cells sorted from blood, obtained in a trial of the OX40 agonist ivuxolimab. The sequence is built from TRBV28 and TRBJ2-1, and TRBD1 may be the D gene, going by 6 matching bases. DNA sequence: TGTGCCAGCATCCACAGGGCCAACAATGAGCAGTTCTTC. Its coded protein is CASIHRANNEQFF.